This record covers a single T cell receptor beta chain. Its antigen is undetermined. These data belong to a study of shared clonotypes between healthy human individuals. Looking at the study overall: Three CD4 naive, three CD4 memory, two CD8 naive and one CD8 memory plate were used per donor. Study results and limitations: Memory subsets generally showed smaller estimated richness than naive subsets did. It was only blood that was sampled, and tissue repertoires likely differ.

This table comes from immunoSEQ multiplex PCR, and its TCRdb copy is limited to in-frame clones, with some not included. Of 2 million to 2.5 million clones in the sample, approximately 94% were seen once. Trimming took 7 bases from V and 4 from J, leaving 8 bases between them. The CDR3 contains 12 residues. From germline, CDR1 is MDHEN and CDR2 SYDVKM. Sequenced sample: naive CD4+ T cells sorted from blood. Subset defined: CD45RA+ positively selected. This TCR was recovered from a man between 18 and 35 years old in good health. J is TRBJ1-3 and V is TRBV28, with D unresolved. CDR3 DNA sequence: TGTGCCAGCACGGAGATCGGAAACACCATATATTTT. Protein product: CASTEIGNTIYF.